Each of the 22 T cell receptor beta chains below was sequenced from the same sample in a study of blood T cell repertoires in COVID-19. TCRdb's copy holds only in-frame clones and misses some; the assay was immunoSEQ multiplex PCR. The sample has about 130,000 clones, around 87% seen once. The sample consisted of peripheral blood. Receptor source: a woman aged 60-70 years with acute or convalescent COVID-19.

CDR3 region: CASSSASGLGEQYF. CDR3 coding DNA: TGTGCCAGCAGTTCGGCTAGCGGGCTGGGAGAGCAGTACTTC. The chain couples TRBV7-3 to TRBJ2-7; 8 nucleotides agree with TRBD2. J was trimmed by 7 bases and V by 6 bases; bases with no gene match: 11. This CDR3 has 14 residues. The germline V gene encodes CDR1 SGHTA and CDR2 FQGTGA.

This chain uses TRBV6-2 or TRBV6-3 with TRBJ1-1; D remains ambiguous. Trimming stripped 2 bases from V and 2 bases from J, with 9 bases between. CDR1 and CDR2 from the germline V gene are MNHEY and SVGEGT. The CDR3 runs to 14 residues. CDR3 region: CASSYPRRNTEAFF. The CDR3 DNA is TGTGCCAGCAGTTACCCGCGAAGAAACACTGAAGCTTTCTTT.

This chain uses TRBV5-1 with TRBJ1-4; D not resolved. Deletions cut 0 bases from V and 0 bases from J, with 6 bases between. Germline CDR1 is SGHRS and CDR2 is YFSETQ. The CDR3 spans 15 residues. Here the CDR3 reads CASSLDGATNEKLFF. CDR3 bases: TGCGCCAGCAGCTTGGACGGTGCAACTAATGAAAAACTGTTTTTT.

This rearrangement joins TRBV3-1 (or the pseudogene TRBV3-2) to TRBJ2-4; 14 nucleotides align to TRBD2. V trimming: 4 bases; J trimming: 2 bases; junction bases outside the gene matches: 1. In germline, CDR1 is LGHDT, CDR2 YNNKEL (reference sequence). This CDR3 is 16 amino acids long. The CDR3: CASSRLAGGSKNIQYF. Here the CDR3 DNA reads TGTGCCAGCAGCCGACTAGCGGGAGGGTCCAAAAACATTCAGTACTTC.

The CDR3 spells CASSPRWSTTDTQYF. CDR3 nucleotide sequence: TGTGCCAGCAGCCCCCGGTGGTCCACCACAGATACGCAGTATTTT. The chain carries TRBV9 and TRBJ2-3, with D unresolved. This CDR3 has 15 amino acids. V gave up 4 bases and J gave up 2 bases, with 14 bases separating them. In germline, CDR1 is SGDLS, CDR2 YYNGEE. Together with reference TRBV9 and TRBJ2-3, the CDR3 gives the full variable domain: DSGVTQTPKHLITATGQRVTLRCSPRSGDLSVYWYQQSLDQGLQFLIQYYNGEERAKGNILERFSAQQFPDLHSELNLSSLELGDSALYFCASSPRWSTTDTQYFGPGTRLTVL.

The chain joins TRBV19 to TRBJ1-3; weak D call: TRBD1 (6 bases). Germline values: CDR1 LNHDA, CDR2 SQIVND (reference sequence). V was pared by 6 bases and J by 4 bases, with 13 bases between. This CDR3 has 14 amino acids. CDR3 bases: TGTGCCAGTAGGGGGGCAGCGCAGGGAAACACCATATATTTT. Its protein product is CASRGAAQGNTIYF. Full variable domain (outside the CDR3, taken from reference TRBV19 and TRBJ1-3): DGGITQSPKYLFRKEGQNVTLSCEQNLNHDAMYWYRQDPGQGLRLIYYSQIVNDFQKGDIAEGYSVSREKKESFPLTVTSAQKNPTAFYLCASRGAAQGNTIYFGEGSWLTVV.

The genes are TRBV4-1 and TRBJ1-2, with TRBD1 identical over 9 bases. The CDR3 runs to 16 residues. V shed 5 bases, J shed 5 bases, and the junction held 12 bases outside the gene matches. In germline, CDR1 is MGHRA, CDR2 YSYEKL. The CDR3 nucleotides read TGCGCCAGCAGCTCCGACAGGGGGGCGTTTAATTATGGCTACACCTTC. Its protein is CASSSDRGAFNYGYTF.

This chain uses TRBV25-1 with TRBJ1-2; 9 nucleotides agree with TRBD1. From germline, CDR1 is MGHDK and CDR2 SYGVNS. V dropped 8 bases and J dropped 4; count of bases not matched to a gene: 8. The CDR3 has 14 residues. The CDR3: CASSTGGEIYGYTF. In DNA form, the CDR3 reads TGTGCCAGCTCCACAGGGGGCGAAATCTATGGCTACACCTTC.

The V and J genes are TRBV19 and TRBJ1-1; TRBD1 matches at 10 bases. The CDR3 contains 16 residues. Germline CDR1 LNHDA, CDR2 SQIVND (reference sequence). V was pared by 10 bases and J by 0 bases, with 11 bases of the junction left unmatched. The CDR3 loop reads CATKRGGQGMNTEAFF. The DNA for the CDR3 is TGTGCCACAAAGAGGGGGGGACAGGGGATGAACACTGAAGCTTTCTTT. Full variable domain (rest looked up from reference TRBV19 and TRBJ1-1): DGGITQSPKYLFRKEGQNVTLSCEQNLNHDAMYWYRQDPGQGLRLIYYSQIVNDFQKGDIAEGYSVSREKKESFPLTVTSAQKNPTAFYLCATKRGGQGMNTEAFFGQGTRLTVV.

The rearrangement uses TRBV2 and TRBJ2-5, with TRBD2 matching 8 bases. This CDR3 spans 17 amino acids. Per germline, CDR1 SNHLY and CDR2 FYNNEI. The ends lost 5 bases at V and 1 base at J; junction bases unmatched: 12. CDR3 sequence: CASSKGRGAPIQETQYF. In DNA form, the CDR3 reads TGTGCCAGCAGTAAAGGGCGGGGGGCTCCAATCCAAGAGACCCAGTACTTC.

CDR3 nucleotide sequence: TGTGCCAGCAGCTTAGTGGCCAGGATGGATTCTAACTATGGCTACACCTTC. Protein product: CASSLVARMDSNYGYTF. The chain recombines TRBV7-9 with TRBJ1-2, with unresolved D. The ends were cut back, 1 base at V and 0 bases at J, with 15 bases in the middle. Germline CDR1 and CDR2: SEHNR and FQNEAQ (reference sequence). The CDR3 has 17 amino acids. Supplemented by reference TRBV7-9 and TRBJ1-2, the full variable domain reads DTGVSQNPRHKITKRGQNVTFRCDPISEHNRLYWYRQTLGQGPEFLTYFQNEAQLEKSRLLSDRFSAERPKGSFSTLEIQRTEQGDSAMYLCASSLVARMDSNYGYTFGSGTRLTVV.

This clone was recorded once. The chain employs TRBV5-4 and TRBJ2-7; 11 nucleotides line up with TRBD2. V shed 4 bases and J 0 bases; nucleotides not matched to a gene: 3. The CDR3 length is 15 residues. The germline V gene encodes CDR1 SGHNT and CDR2 YYREEE (reference sequence). This chain's CDR3 is CASSLGTSGSYEQYF. The CDR3 DNA reads as TGTGCCAGCAGCCTCGGGACTAGCGGCTCCTACGAGCAGTACTTC. The variable domain in full, completed from reference TRBV5-4 and TRBJ2-7, reads ETGVTQSPTHLIKTRGQQVTLRCSSQSGHNTVSWYQQALGQGPQFIFQYYREEENGRGNFPPRFSGLQFPNYSSELNVNALELDDSALYLCASSLGTSGSYEQYFGPGTRLTVT.

The J gene is TRBJ2-7, the V gene TRBV5-1; 7 bases are a match to TRBD2. The CDR3 spans 13 residues. Germline CDR1 is SGHRS and CDR2 is YFSETQ. Trimming at V came to 2 bases and at J to 3 bases, leaving 2 bases not matched to a gene. Written as DNA, the CDR3 is TGCGCCAGCAGCTTAAGCGGGATCTACGAGCAGTACTTC. Translating gives CASSLSGIYEQYF. Full variable domain (remainder filled in from reference TRBV5-1 and TRBJ2-7): KAGVTQTPRYLIKTRGQQVTLSCSPISGHRSVSWYQQTPGQGLQFLFEYFSETQRNKGNFPGRFSGRQFSNSRSEMNVSTLELGDSALYLCASSLSGIYEQYFGPGTRLTVT.

This clone was observed a single time. The DNA for the CDR3 is TGTGCCAGTACCCACGAGACACTGAGCTCTGGAAACACCATATATTTT. This translates into CASTHETLSSGNTIYF. J is TRBJ1-3 and V is TRBV19; no reliable D call. Germline V gene data show CDR1 as LNHDA and CDR2 as SQIVND (reference sequence). V was pared by 7 bases and J by 0 bases, with 16 bases between. The CDR3 length is 16 residues.

The rearrangement links TRBV7-9 to TRBJ1-1; D unresolved. Germline assignment: CDR1 SEHNR and CDR2 FQNEAQ (reference sequence). Trimming shortened V by 1 base and J by 2 bases, and 8 bases separated the two germline ends. The CDR3 runs 14 residues. The CDR3 DNA reads as TGTGCCAGCAGCTTAGAACAATCTAACACTGAAGCTTTCTTT. Residues: CASSLEQSNTEAFF.

The chain recombines TRBV3-1 (or the pseudogene TRBV3-2) with TRBJ1-1; D is unclear. Germline-derived CDR1 and CDR2 are LGHDT and YNNKEL (reference sequence). V lost 0 bases, J lost 0 bases, and 11 bases lay in between. This CDR3 region has 16 residues. For the CDR3, the DNA is TGTGCCAGCAGCCAAGAATCGCGACAAATGAACACTGAAGCTTTCTTT. Protein: CASSQESRQMNTEAFF.

The CDR3 spells CSVRGNGNTIYF. DNA of the CDR3: TGCAGCGTTAGAGGGAATGGAAACACCATATATTTT. The chain recombines TRBV29-1 with TRBJ1-3; D gene unclear. V was cut by 5 bases and J by 3 bases, with 8 bases left in between. The CDR3 is made up of 12 amino acids. Germline CDR1 and CDR2: SQVTM and ANQGSEA.

V is TRBV6-1 and J is TRBJ2-5, with a tentative D call TRBD1 (5 bases). The CDR3 covers 13 residues. The germline CDR1 and CDR2 sequences are MNHNS and SASEGT. The ends were cut back, 5 bases at V and 2 bases at J, with 9 bases in the middle. As DNA, the CDR3 is TGTGCCAGCAGTCCGACAGAGCAAGAGACCCAGTACTTC. Its protein is CASSPTEQETQYF.

The chain uses TRBV7-2 and TRBJ2-1; no clear D. The CDR3 covers 14 residues. Germline V gene data show CDR1 as SGHTA and CDR2 as FQGNSA. The germline V and J ends were trimmed by 6 bases and 6 bases, with 15 bases remaining between them. The CDR3 loop is CASSQVRILNEQFF. CDR3 bases: TGTGCCAGCAGTCAGGTTAGGATCCTCAATGAGCAGTTCTTC.

This chain links TRBV24-1 with TRBJ2-6; possible D gene TRBD1, 6 bases. V shed 7 bases and J shed 4 bases, with 16 bases lying between them. The germline CDR1 and CDR2 sequences are KGHDR and SFDVKD. This CDR3 spans 16 amino acids. The CDR3 reads CATSAGTPNGANVLTF. The CDR3 bases are TGTGCCACCAGCGCCGGGACACCCAACGGGGCCAACGTCCTGACTTTC.

This chain uses TRBV18 with TRBJ2-2; D perhaps matches TRBD2 (5 bases). Germline CDR1 KGHSH, CDR2 LQKENI. V lost 0 bases, J lost 8 bases, and 13 bases lay in between. The CDR3 length is 15 residues. In DNA, the CDR3 is TGTGCCAGCTCACCACCTAGCGCGGAAGCGGGGGAGCTGTTTTTT. It specifies CASSPPSAEAGELFF.

This chain joins TRBV7-9 and TRBJ1-5; 9 bases fit TRBD1. The CDR3 totals 16 residues. Unmatched junction bases numbered 14, after V lost 7 bases and J lost 7 bases. Germline CDR1 SEHNR, CDR2 FQNEAQ (reference sequence). CDR3 in amino acids: CASTFLGTGPPQPQHF. The CDR3 DNA reads as TGTGCCAGCACCTTCCTTGGGACAGGGCCCCCCCAGCCCCAGCATTTT.